Presented here are 7 T cell receptor beta chains from one specimen sequenced in a study of blood T cell repertoires in COVID-19. Here immunoSEQ multiplex PCR was the method, and the copy in TCRdb shows in-frame clones only, minus some. Of 65,000 to 85,000 clones listed, roughly 88% are singletons. Sample: peripheral blood. The origin of the receptors is a human donor in a cohort sampled during active COVID-19.

CDR3 coding DNA: TGTGCCATCAGTGAGTCGACGGTATGGGGGCTCACTGAAGCTTTCTTT. Its translation is CAISESTVWGLTEAFF. V usage is TRBV10-3 and J usage is TRBJ1-1, with D possibly being TRBD1 (6 bases). The germline V and J ends were trimmed by 0 bases and 4 bases, with 15 bases remaining between them. Germline V CDR1 and CDR2: ENHRY, SYGVKD. This CDR3 comprises 16 residues.

Written as DNA, the CDR3 is TGTGCCAGCAGCACCCCGGACAGGGATTACTATGGCTACACCTTC. This translates into CASSTPDRDYYGYTF. The chain links TRBV28 to TRBJ1-2; 8 bases fit TRBD1. The CDR3 is made up of 15 amino acids. The V and J ends lost 6 bases and 3 bases, in that order; junction bases with no gene match: 9. Germline assignment: CDR1 MDHEN and CDR2 SYDVKM.

This chain connects TRBV19 to TRBJ2-2; D remains unclear. Germline assignment: CDR1 LNHDA and CDR2 SQIVND (reference sequence). V was cut by 8 bases and J by 4 bases, with 8 bases left in between. The CDR3 is 12 residues long. The CDR3 spells CASSRPTGELFF. The CDR3 DNA reads as TGTGCCAGTTCCAGGCCCACCGGGGAGCTGTTTTTT.

This chain links TRBV30 with TRBJ2-3, with a weak D call TRBD2 (6 bases). V was shortened by 2 bases and J by 2 bases, with 14 bases between the two germline ends. CDR1 GTSNPN and CDR2 SVGIG come from the germline V gene (reference sequence). This CDR3 contains 15 residues. CDR3 nucleotides: TGTGCCTGGAGTCAGGACTACACAAACACAGATACGCAGTATTTT. Translation gives CAWSQDYTNTDTQYF.

This chain uses TRBV2 with TRBJ2-3; D call uncertain. There are 17 residues in the CDR3. Trimming took off 6 bases at V and 0 bases at J, with 19 bases between the two ends. Per germline, CDR1 SNHLY and CDR2 FYNNEI. As DNA, the CDR3 is TGTGCCAGCAGCCTGCTTAATGCGGAAGCTAGCACAGATACGCAGTATTTT. It encodes CASSLLNAEASTDTQYF.

V gene TRBV25-1 combines with J gene TRBJ2-7, with 8 bases fitting TRBD2. The germline V gene encodes CDR1 MGHDK and CDR2 SYGVNS. The trim removed 4 bases at V and 2 bases at J, leaving 4 bases unmatched. This CDR3 is 14 amino acids long. Here the CDR3 DNA reads TGTGCCAGCAGTGGGGAGCGGGGGCCCTACGAGCAGTACTTC. Translated, it gives CASSGERGPYEQYF.

The chain carries TRBV5-4 and TRBJ2-2, with 8 nucleotides matching TRBD2. J lost 0 bases, V lost 10 bases, and 14 bases had no gene match. The CDR3 consists of 17 residues. Germline V gives CDR1 SGHNT, CDR2 YYREEE (reference sequence). The CDR3 loop reads CAGGSGGYLTNTGELFF. The DNA for the CDR3 is TGTGCCGGGGGATCGGGAGGGTACCTCACGAACACCGGGGAGCTGTTTTTT.